The 10 T cell receptor beta chains presented below share a single source sample, sequenced in a study of OX40 agonist ivuxolimab in advanced cancers. TCRdb's copy holds only in-frame clones and misses some; the assay was immunoSEQ multiplex PCR. The repertoire consists of about 80,000 clones, with about nine tenths occurring once and the leading ten covering approximately 0.2%. The sample was CD4+ or CD8+ T cells sorted from blood, taken in a trial of the OX40 agonist ivuxolimab. The receptors stem from an adult with an advanced solid tumor such as melanoma, head and neck, liver or kidney cancer.

This chain connects TRBV30 to TRBJ1-6; TRBD1 matches at 8 bases. With V trimmed by 6 bases and J by 8 bases, 12 bases remained unmatched. The germline CDR1 and CDR2 sequences are GTSNPN and SVGIG (reference sequence). The CDR3 is 15 amino acids. As DNA, the CDR3 is TGTGCCTGCAATACAGGGGGAGCACTTGATTCACCCCTCCACTTT. The encoded protein is CACNTGGALDSPLHF.

The chain combines TRBV6-6 with TRBJ2-1; the D is unclear. V shed 5 bases and J shed 4 bases, with 6 bases lying between them. This CDR3 is built from 12 residues. Germline loops: CDR1 MNHNY, CDR2 SVGAGI (reference sequence). The CDR3 here is CASSPGYNEQFF. DNA for the CDR3: TGTGCCAGCAGTCCAGGTTACAATGAGCAGTTCTTC.

This chain links TRBV7-8 with TRBJ1-3; D is ambiguous. CDR1 SGHVS and CDR2 FQNEAQ come from the germline V gene. This CDR3 has 12 amino acids. The ends were cut back, 7 bases at V and 1 base at J, with 5 bases in the middle. The CDR3 loop is CASTRSGNTIYF. The CDR3 DNA reads TGTGCCAGCACTAGATCTGGAAACACCATATATTTT.

The J gene is TRBJ1-1, the V gene TRBV9; 7 bases fit TRBD1. The CDR3 spans 16 residues. CDR1 and CDR2 from the germline V gene are SGDLS and YYNGEE. V shed 4 bases and J 3 bases; nucleotides not matched to a gene: 12. CDR3 bases: TGTGCCAGCAGCACCCCGGACAGGATAGGACACACTGAAGCTTTCTTT. Translation: CASSTPDRIGHTEAFF.

V and J are TRBV19 and TRBJ2-7, with TRBD1 matching 10 bases. The CDR3 consists of 15 residues. The ends lost 5 bases at V and 3 bases at J; junction bases unmatched: 7. Germline CDR1 LNHDA, CDR2 SQIVND (reference sequence). The CDR3 DNA reads as TGTGCCAGTAGTTACGCCGGGACAGGGGACTACGAGCAGTACTTC. Its translation is CASSYAGTGDYEQYF.

This clone turned up a few times. This chain connects TRBV6-6 to TRBJ1-1; the D is unclear. Germline lookup yields CDR1 MNHNY and CDR2 SVGAGI (reference sequence). V gave up 7 bases and J gave up 6 bases, with 15 bases separating them. The CDR3 consists of 13 residues. Here the CDR3 DNA reads TGTGCCAGCAATCACCCGCCCCCAGCTGAAGCTTTCTTT. Protein sequence: CASNHPPPAEAFF.

The chain couples TRBV5-1 to TRBJ2-1; 8 bases are shared with TRBD2. Germline loops: CDR1 SGHRS, CDR2 YFSETQ. This CDR3 spans 15 amino acids. With 1 base clipped from V and 2 bases from J, the junction kept 2 bases outside the gene matches. The CDR3 DNA sequence: TGCGCCAGCAGCTTGAACGGGGGGGCCTACAATGAGCAGTTCTTC. Its protein is CASSLNGGAYNEQFF.

The chain combines TRBV9 with TRBJ2-2; 7 positions match TRBD1. Losses at the gene ends were 3 bases for V and 7 bases for J; bases not matched to a gene: 6. The CDR3 consists of 14 residues. Germline CDR1 and CDR2: SGDLS and YYNGEE. The CDR3 region has the DNA TGTGCCAGCAGCGCCGCGACAGGGTTCGGGGAGCTGTTTTTT. It is translated as CASSAATGFGELFF.

The chain has TRBV27 and TRBJ1-5; TRBD1 agrees at 7 bases. This CDR3 has 17 amino acids. CDR1 is MNHEY, CDR2 SMNVEV, per germline (reference sequence). V shed 9 bases, J shed 0 bases, and the junction held 14 bases outside the gene matches. The CDR3 here is CASSRNRGSFSNQPQHF. The CDR3 region has the DNA TGTGCCAGTTCCCGGAACAGGGGTTCCTTTAGCAATCAGCCCCAGCATTTT.

The gene calls are TRBV28 and TRBJ2-1; the D gene is possibly TRBD1 (5 bases). This CDR3 has 15 amino acids. Germline values: CDR1 MDHEN, CDR2 SYDVKM. V lost 4 bases, J lost 5 bases, and 15 bases lay in between. The DNA for the CDR3 is TGTGCCAGCAGTTCCCCCTGGGCAGGGAACAATGAGCAGTTCTTC. It encodes CASSSPWAGNNEQFF.